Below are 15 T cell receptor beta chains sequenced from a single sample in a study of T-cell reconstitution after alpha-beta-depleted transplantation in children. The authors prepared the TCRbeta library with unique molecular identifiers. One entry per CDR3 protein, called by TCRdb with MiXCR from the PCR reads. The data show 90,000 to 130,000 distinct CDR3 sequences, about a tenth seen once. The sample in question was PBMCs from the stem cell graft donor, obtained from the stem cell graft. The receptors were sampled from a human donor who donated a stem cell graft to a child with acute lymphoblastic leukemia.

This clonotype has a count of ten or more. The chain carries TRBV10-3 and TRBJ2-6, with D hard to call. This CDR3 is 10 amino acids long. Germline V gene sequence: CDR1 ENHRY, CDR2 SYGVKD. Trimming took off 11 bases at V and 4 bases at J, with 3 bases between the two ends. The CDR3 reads CAAGANVLTF. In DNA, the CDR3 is TGTGCCGCCGGGGCCAACGTCCTGACTTTC.

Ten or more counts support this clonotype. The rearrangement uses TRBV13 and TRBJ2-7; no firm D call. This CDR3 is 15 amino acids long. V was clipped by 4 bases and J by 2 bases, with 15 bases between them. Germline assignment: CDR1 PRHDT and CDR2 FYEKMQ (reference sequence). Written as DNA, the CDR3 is TGTGCCAGCAGCTCCTTCCACTACCGGGCCTACGAGCAGTACTTC. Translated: CASSSFHYRAYEQYF.

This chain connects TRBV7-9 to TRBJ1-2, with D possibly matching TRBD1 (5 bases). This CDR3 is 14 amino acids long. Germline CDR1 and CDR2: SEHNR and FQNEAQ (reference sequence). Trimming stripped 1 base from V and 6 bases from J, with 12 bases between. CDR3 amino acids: CASSLETRGDGYTF. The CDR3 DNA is TGTGCCAGCAGCTTAGAGACAAGGGGAGATGGCTACACCTTC.

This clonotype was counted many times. CDR3 nucleotides: TGTGCCAGCAGTTTATACGGGGGCCCGAGCTCCTACAATGAGCAGTTCTTC. Translation gives CASSLYGGPSSYNEQFF. This rearrangement joins TRBV27 to TRBJ2-1; the D gene could be TRBD1 or TRBD2 (6 bases each). Trimming took off 1 base at V and 0 bases at J, with 13 bases between the two ends. Germline CDR1 reads MNHEY; CDR2 reads SMNVEV (reference sequence). There are 17 residues in the CDR3.

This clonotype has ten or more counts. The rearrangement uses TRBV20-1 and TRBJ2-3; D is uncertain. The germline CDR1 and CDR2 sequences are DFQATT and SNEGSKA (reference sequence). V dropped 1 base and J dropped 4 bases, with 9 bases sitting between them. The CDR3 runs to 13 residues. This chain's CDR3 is CSARVPSPDTQYF. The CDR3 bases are TGCAGTGCTAGAGTTCCCAGCCCAGATACGCAGTATTTT.

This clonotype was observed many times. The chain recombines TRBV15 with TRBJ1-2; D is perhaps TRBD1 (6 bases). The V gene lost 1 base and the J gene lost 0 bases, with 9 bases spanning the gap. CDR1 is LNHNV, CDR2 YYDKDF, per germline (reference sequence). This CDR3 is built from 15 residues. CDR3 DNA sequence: TGTGCCACCAGCAGAGCGACAGGCACTAACTATGGCTACACCTTC. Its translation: CATSRATGTNYGYTF.

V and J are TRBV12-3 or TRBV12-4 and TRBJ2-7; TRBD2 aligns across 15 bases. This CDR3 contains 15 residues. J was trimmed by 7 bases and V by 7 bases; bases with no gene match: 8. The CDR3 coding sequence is TGTGCCAGCACCATACGAGGACTAGCGGGAGGGGAGCAGTACTTC. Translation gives CASTIRGLAGGEQYF.

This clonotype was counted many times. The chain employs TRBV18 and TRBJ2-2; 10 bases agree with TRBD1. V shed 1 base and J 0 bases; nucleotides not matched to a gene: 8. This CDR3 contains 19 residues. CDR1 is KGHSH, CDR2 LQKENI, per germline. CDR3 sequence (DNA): TGTGCCAGCTCACCACGTGGGACAGGGGTCAATGCGAACACCGGGGAGCTGTTTTTT. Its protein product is CASSPRGTGVNANTGELFF. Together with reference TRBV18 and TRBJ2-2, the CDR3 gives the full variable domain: NAGVMQNPRHLVRRRGQEARLRCSPMKGHSHVYWYRQLPEEGLKFMVYLQKENIIDESGMPKERFSAEFPKEGPSILRIQQVVRGDSAAYFCASSPRGTGVNANTGELFFGEGSRLTVL.

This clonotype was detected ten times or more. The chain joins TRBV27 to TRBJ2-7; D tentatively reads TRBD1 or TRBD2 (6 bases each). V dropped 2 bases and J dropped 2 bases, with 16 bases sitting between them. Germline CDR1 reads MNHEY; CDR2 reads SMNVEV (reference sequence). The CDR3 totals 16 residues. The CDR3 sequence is CASSLDGGGLPYEQYF. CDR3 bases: TGTGCCAGCAGTTTAGATGGAGGGGGGCTGCCCTACGAGCAGTACTTC.

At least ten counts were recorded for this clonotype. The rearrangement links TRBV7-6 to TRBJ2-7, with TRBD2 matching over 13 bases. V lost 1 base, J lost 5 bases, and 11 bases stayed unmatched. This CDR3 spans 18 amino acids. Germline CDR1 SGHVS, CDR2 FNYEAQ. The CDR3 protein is CASSLGTSGSINRNEQYF. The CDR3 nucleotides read TGTGCCAGCAGCTTAGGGACTAGCGGGAGTATCAATCGGAACGAGCAGTACTTC. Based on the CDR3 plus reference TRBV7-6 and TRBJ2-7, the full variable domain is GAGVSQSPRYKVTKRGQDVALRCDPISGHVSLYWYRQALGQGPEFLTYFNYEAQQDKSGLPNDRFSAERPEGSISTLTIQRTEQRDSAMYRCASSLGTSGSINRNEQYFGPGTRLTVT.

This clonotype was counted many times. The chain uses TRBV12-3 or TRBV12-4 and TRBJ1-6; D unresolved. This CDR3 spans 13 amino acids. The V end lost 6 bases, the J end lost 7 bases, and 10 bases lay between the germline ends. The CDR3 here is CASRRGGNSPLHF. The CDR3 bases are TGTGCCAGCAGGCGTGGAGGGAATTCACCCCTCCACTTT.

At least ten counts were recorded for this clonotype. CDR3 coding DNA: TGCGCCAGCAGAGGGGACAGAAGAAAAAACATTCAGTACTTC. Protein: CASRGDRRKNIQYF. V usage is TRBV10-2 and J usage is TRBJ2-4, with 7 bases that match TRBD1. V lost 6 bases, J lost 4 bases, and 6 bases stayed unmatched. The CDR3 covers 14 residues. Germline CDR1 and CDR2: WSHSY and SAAADI.

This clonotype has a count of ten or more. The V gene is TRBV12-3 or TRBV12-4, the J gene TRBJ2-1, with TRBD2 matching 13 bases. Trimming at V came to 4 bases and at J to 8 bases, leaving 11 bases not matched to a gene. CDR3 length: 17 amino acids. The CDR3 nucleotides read TGTGCCAGCAGTTCCGGACGGACTAGCGGGGGTTGGGATGAGCAGTTCTTC. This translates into CASSSGRTSGGWDEQFF.

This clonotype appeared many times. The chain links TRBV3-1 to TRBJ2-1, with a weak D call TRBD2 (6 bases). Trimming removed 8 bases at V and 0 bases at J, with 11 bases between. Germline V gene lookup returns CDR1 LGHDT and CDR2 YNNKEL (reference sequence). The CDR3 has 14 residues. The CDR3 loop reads CASSERASYNEQFF. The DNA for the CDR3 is TGTGCCAGCTCCGAGCGGGCCTCCTACAATGAGCAGTTCTTC.

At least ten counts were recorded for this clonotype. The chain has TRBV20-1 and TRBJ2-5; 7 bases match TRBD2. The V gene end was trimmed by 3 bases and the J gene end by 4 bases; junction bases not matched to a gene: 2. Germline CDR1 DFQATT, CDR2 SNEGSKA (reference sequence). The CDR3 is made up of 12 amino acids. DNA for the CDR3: TGCAGTGCTAGGGGGGGGTTAGAGACCCAGTACTTC. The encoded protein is CSARGGLETQYF.